One sample yielded the 31 T cell receptor beta chains listed below, sequenced in a study of cytomegalovirus exposure and HLA in healthy donors. This PCR relied on a set of 60 Vbeta primers and 13 Jbeta primers. This table comes from immunoSEQ multiplex PCR, and its TCRdb copy is limited to in-frame clones, with some not included. The top ten clones hold less than 7.5% of a sample with around 81,000 clones, 60% to 70% of them seen once. Sequenced sample: PBMCs. These receptors all come from a man younger than 40 in good health and CMV-seropositive.

This clone was counted only a few times. The chain carries TRBV5-4 and TRBJ2-5; the D gene is possibly TRBD2 (5 bases). The CDR3 has 13 amino acids. Germline assignment: CDR1 SGHNT and CDR2 YYREEE (reference sequence). V dropped 7 bases and J dropped 11 bases, with 21 bases sitting between them. CDR3 residues: CASSAGYRKEQYF. CDR3 coding DNA: TGTGCCAGCTCGGCGGGTTACAGAAAAGAGCAGTACTTC. The complete variable domain, with remaining parts taken from reference TRBV5-4 and TRBJ2-5, reads ETGVTQSPTHLIKTRGQQVTLRCSSQSGHNTVSWYQQALGQGPQFIFQYYREEENGRGNFPPRFSGLQFPNYSSELNVNALELDDSALYLCASSAGYRKEQYFGPGTRLLVL.

The chain links TRBV7-2 to TRBJ2-2; the match to TRBD2 covers 10 bases. The CDR3 extends over 18 amino acids. V trimming: 5 bases; J trimming: 6 bases; junction bases outside the gene matches: 15. Looked up from germline, CDR1 is SGHTA and CDR2 is FQGNSA. CDR3 coding DNA: TGTGCCAGCAGCCCTTGCGACCAGCGGGAGGGCCTCGCCGGGGAGCTGTTTTTT. Protein product: CASSPCDQREGLAGELFF.

The rearrangement joins TRBV20-1 to TRBJ2-1, with TRBD2 as a possible D gene (5 bases). V lost 6 bases to trimming and J lost 9 bases, with 12 bases between them. The CDR3 covers 11 residues. The germline V gene encodes CDR1 DFQATT and CDR2 SNEGSKA (reference sequence). In nucleotides, the CDR3 is TGCAGTGCCCCAGGAGGTGTTGAGCAGTTCTTC. This translates into CSAPGGVEQFF.

The CDR3 DNA follows: TGTGCCAGCAGTCCCAGACAGGGGAGGCTTGCGGATACGCAGTATTTT. This translates into CASSPRQGRLADTQYF. The chain has TRBV27 and TRBJ2-3, with 8 bases that match TRBD1. The CDR3 length is 16 residues. J gave up 6 bases and V 5 bases, and 13 bases lay outside the gene matches. Germline CDR1 and CDR2: MNHEY and SMNVEV (reference sequence).

The gene calls are TRBV11-3 and TRBJ2-1; D gene unclear. This CDR3 is built from 14 residues. Germline V gene lookup returns CDR1 SGHNT and CDR2 YENEEA. The ends were cut back, 4 bases at V and 0 bases at J, with 7 bases in the middle. DNA for the CDR3: TGTGCCAGCAGCTCCTCGGTCTCCTACAATGAGCAGTTCTTC. This encodes CASSSSVSYNEQFF.

The chain has TRBV11-3 and TRBJ2-3; unclear D gene. The CDR3 is 11 amino acids. Germline CDR1 reads SGHNT; CDR2 reads YENEEA. Trimming took off 7 bases at V and 6 bases at J, with 8 bases between the two ends. The CDR3 nucleotides read TGTGCCAGCAAATTGGAGGATACGCAGTATTTT. This sequence encodes CASKLEDTQYF.

The chain joins TRBV6-1 to TRBJ2-7; no clear D gene. The germline V and J ends were trimmed by 2 bases and 1 base, with 12 bases remaining between them. Germline V gene data show CDR1 as MNHNS and CDR2 as SASEGT. The CDR3 has 15 residues. CDR3 loop: CASSELERRSYEQYF. The CDR3 nucleotides read TGTGCCAGCAGTGAACTAGAAAGAAGATCCTACGAGCAGTACTTC.

This chain joins TRBV6-5 and TRBJ2-1, with 9 nucleotides matching TRBD2. The CDR3 is 14 amino acids. Looked up from germline, CDR1 is MNHEY and CDR2 is SVGAGI. Trimming cost V 8 bases and J 10 bases; bases outside gene matches: 12. The CDR3 DNA sequence: TGTGCCAGCCATAACCCGGCGGGAGGGAACGAGCAGTTCTTC. Residues: CASHNPAGGNEQFF.

V usage is TRBV6-5 and J usage is TRBJ1-2, with D possibly TRBD1 on 6 matching bases. V shed 11 bases and J shed 8 bases, with 24 bases lying between them. The V gene's germline CDR1 is MNHEY and CDR2 SVGAGI. The CDR3 extends over 14 amino acids. The CDR3 sequence: CAVRRPDSRLGYTF. For the CDR3, the DNA is TGTGCCGTAAGACGGCCGGACAGCCGCTTAGGCTACACCTTC.

In this sample, this clone turned up a few times. The gene calls are TRBV5-6 and TRBJ1-3; D remains unclear. There are 13 residues in the CDR3. Trimming stripped 0 bases from V and 6 bases from J, with 7 bases between. The germline CDR1 and CDR2 sequences are SGHDT and YYEEEE. The CDR3 loop is CASSLGTSNTIYF. In DNA, the CDR3 is TGTGCCAGCAGCTTGGGGACTTCAAACACCATATATTTT.

This chain connects TRBV6-6 to TRBJ2-3, with 10 nucleotides matching TRBD1. CDR1 MNHNY and CDR2 SVGAGI come from the germline V gene (reference sequence). The J segment lost 0 bases and the V segment lost 6 bases, leaving 3 bases of the junction unmatched. CDR3 length equals 15 residues. The CDR3: CASRQGQGSTDTQYF. The CDR3, as DNA: TGTGCCAGCAGACAGGGACAGGGGAGCACAGATACGCAGTATTTT.

This clone was seen a handful of times. V usage is TRBV7-3 and J usage is TRBJ2-1; 7 bases line up with TRBD1. Germline lookup yields CDR1 SGHTA and CDR2 FQGTGA. This CDR3 region has 15 residues. J lost 6 bases, V lost 2 bases, and 7 bases had no gene match. The CDR3 nucleotides are TGTGCCAGCAGCTTACCGGGACAGCCACCCAATGAGCAGTTCTTC. Amino acid sequence: CASSLPGQPPNEQFF.

This clone was found once. The rearrangement uses TRBV30 and TRBJ2-2; 7 nucleotides align to TRBD1. J was trimmed by 7 bases and V by 6 bases; bases with no gene match: 11. Germline loops: CDR1 GTSNPN, CDR2 SVGIG (reference sequence). CDR3 length: 14 residues. This chain's CDR3 is CACRDSTTGGELFF. The DNA for the CDR3 is TGTGCCTGCAGGGACAGCACAACGGGCGGGGAGCTGTTTTTT.

The chain recombines TRBV29-1 with TRBJ2-7; 10 positions agree with TRBD2. Losses at the gene ends were 3 bases for V and 6 bases for J; bases not matched to a gene: 2. The CDR3 has 12 residues. Looked up from germline, CDR1 is SQVTM and CDR2 is ANQGSEA. For the CDR3, the DNA is TGCAGCGTTGAGTCTAGCGGGAGCGAGCAGTACTTC. It specifies CSVESSGSEQYF.

The genes are TRBV13 and TRBJ2-3; 12 bases align to TRBD1. CDR3 size: 16 residues. The ends lost 5 bases at V and 4 bases at J; junction bases unmatched: 7. Germline CDR1 is PRHDT and CDR2 is FYEKMQ (reference sequence). CDR3 DNA: TGTGCCAGCAGCCAGCGGGACAGGGGGCGGGCAGATACGCAGTATTTT. Its translation is CASSQRDRGRADTQYF.

The sample holds one count of this clone. The V call is TRBV19, the J call TRBJ1-4; a possible D gene is TRBD1 (6 bases). The CDR3 loop spans 14 amino acids. The germline V and J ends were trimmed by 3 bases and 3 bases, with 8 bases remaining between them. Germline CDR1 reads LNHDA; CDR2 reads SQIVND (reference sequence). The CDR3 sequence is CASSIPGANEKLFF. The CDR3 bases are TGTGCCAGTAGTATTCCAGGGGCTAATGAAAAACTGTTTTTT.

This clone was observed a single time. The chain has TRBV20-1 and TRBJ1-1, with D possibly TRBD1 on 5 matching bases. This CDR3 region has 11 residues. Per the germline V gene, CDR1 is DFQATT and CDR2 is SNEGSKA (reference sequence). The ends were cut back, 5 bases at V and 9 bases at J, with 13 bases in the middle. CDR3 sequence (DNA): TGCAGTGCTCCCAGCACAGGCCAAGCTTTCTTT. Translating it yields CSAPSTGQAFF.

V usage is TRBV7-9 and J usage is TRBJ2-7, with D possibly matching TRBD1 (5 bases). V was pared by 4 bases and J by 2 bases, with 12 bases between. Looked up from germline, CDR1 is SEHNR and CDR2 is FQNEAQ (reference sequence). The CDR3 is 14 amino acids. CDR3 nucleotides: TGTGCCAGCAGCTCGACACAGGAGACCTACGAGCAGTACTTC. Its protein is CASSSTQETYEQYF.

This sequence joins TRBV9 and TRBJ2-1, with 8 bases matching TRBD2. CDR3 size: 16 residues. Germline V CDR1 and CDR2: SGDLS, YYNGEE. V was pared by 0 bases and J by 5 bases, with 7 bases of the junction left unmatched. The CDR3 sequence: CASSVGVGRGNNEQFF. The CDR3 nucleotides are TGTGCCAGCAGCGTAGGGGTCGGGAGGGGGAACAATGAGCAGTTCTTC.

The V call is TRBV4-2, the J call TRBJ1-3, with TRBD2 as a possible D gene (6 bases). The DNA end is more similar to TRBJ2-2, so the J call may be wrong. This CDR3 region has 14 residues. The V gene's germline CDR1 is LGHNA and CDR2 YNFKEQ. The CDR3: CASSRDSNTGELFF. As DNA, the CDR3 is TGTGCCAGCAGCCGGGACTCCAACACCGGGGAGCTGTTTTTT.

This clone occurred once. The chain carries TRBV5-1 and TRBJ1-2; the D is unclear. The length of the CDR3 is 16 residues. V lost 1 base to trimming and J lost 0 bases, with 13 bases between them. Germline CDR1 and CDR2: SGHRS and YFSETQ. CDR3 DNA: TGCGCCAGCAGCTTGAGCCTATCGGGTTCTAACTATGGCTACACCTTC. Translating gives CASSLSLSGSNYGYTF. The full variable domain, rest sourced from reference TRBV5-1 and TRBJ1-2, is KAGVTQTPRYLIKTRGQQVTLSCSPISGHRSVSWYQQTPGQGLQFLFEYFSETQRNKGNFPGRFSGRQFSNSRSEMNVSTLELGDSALYLCASSLSLSGSNYGYTFGSGTRLTVV.

This chain links TRBV7-6 with TRBJ2-7; 7 positions match TRBD2. The ends lost 5 bases at V and 7 bases at J; junction bases unmatched: 2. CDR3 length: 11 residues. Per the germline V gene, CDR1 is SGHVS and CDR2 is FNYEAQ. In nucleotides, the CDR3 is TGTGCCAGCAGCGCCGGGGGGGAGCAGTACTTC. This encodes CASSAGGEQYF.

This chain links TRBV19 with TRBJ2-6, with 7 bases that match TRBD1. CDR3 length: 16 amino acids. Unmatched junction bases numbered 3, after V lost 4 bases and J lost 0 bases. The germline V gene has CDR1 LNHDA and CDR2 SQIVND (reference sequence). CDR3 residues: CASSRDSLSGANVLTF. In nucleotides, the CDR3 is TGTGCCAGTAGTAGGGACAGTCTCTCTGGGGCCAACGTCCTGACTTTC.

The V call is TRBV6-5, the J call TRBJ2-1; 12 bases are a match to TRBD2. There are 16 residues in the CDR3. After removal of 4 bases from V and 6 bases from J, the junction contained 7 bases not matched to a gene. Germline loops: CDR1 MNHEY, CDR2 SVGAGI. Here the CDR3 DNA reads TGTGCCAGCAGTTCTCAGGGACTAGCGGGCCTCAATGAGCAGTTCTTC. This codes for CASSSQGLAGLNEQFF.

This clone was seen only a few times. The rearrangement joins TRBV28 to TRBJ1-4, with 7 nucleotides matching TRBD1. Trimming cost V 6 bases and J 8 bases; bases outside gene matches: 9. CDR1 and CDR2 from the germline V gene are MDHEN and SYDVKM. This CDR3 comprises 14 residues. The CDR3 DNA follows: TGTGCCAGCAGCGAGACAGGGACGCGGGAAAAACTGTTTTTT. Translation gives CASSETGTREKLFF.

The chain has TRBV19 and TRBJ1-2; 8 bases are a match to TRBD1. J was trimmed by 5 bases and V by 6 bases; bases with no gene match: 14. Germline lookup yields CDR1 LNHDA and CDR2 SQIVND (reference sequence). The CDR3 runs 16 residues. The CDR3 nucleotides are TGTGCCAGTAGAACCGACAGGGGAACGTTTTCTTATGGCTACACCTTC. Translation: CASRTDRGTFSYGYTF.

V is TRBV6-5 and J is TRBJ2-7, with D possibly matching TRBD1 (5 bases). The ends were cut back, 2 bases at V and 12 bases at J, with 14 bases in the middle. The CDR3 totals 12 residues. Germline CDR1 and CDR2: MNHEY and SVGAGI. Written as DNA, the CDR3 is TGTGCCAGCAGTTACGGGCAGGGCTCCTTGTACTTC. Translating it yields CASSYGQGSLYF.

The gene calls are TRBV4-1 and TRBJ2-3; D is unclear. Between the trimmed V and J ends, which lost 1 base and 5 bases, there was a span of 10 bases. Germline CDR1 MGHRA, CDR2 YSYEKL. This CDR3 contains 14 residues. CDR3 DNA sequence: TGCGCCAGCAGCCAAGTTTCCGAGCAAGATACGCAGTATTTT. It specifies CASSQVSEQDTQYF.

The V and J genes are TRBV7-2 and TRBJ1-2; D possibly corresponds to TRBD1 (5 bases). The CDR3 is made up of 13 amino acids. Looked up from germline, CDR1 is SGHTA and CDR2 is FQGNSA. Trimming took off 2 bases at V and 5 bases at J, with 9 bases between the two ends. The CDR3 reads CASSLKGIYGYTF. Here the CDR3 DNA reads TGTGCCAGCAGCTTAAAGGGGATTTATGGCTACACCTTC.

The chain carries TRBV7-6 and TRBJ1-6; tentative D call: TRBD1 (5 bases). The germline V gene encodes CDR1 SGHVS and CDR2 FNYEAQ. This CDR3 has 13 residues. V lost 4 bases and J 9 bases, leaving 10 bases between the germline ends. The CDR3 protein is CASSSGVISPLHF. The CDR3 bases are TGTGCCAGCAGCTCGGGGGTTATTTCACCCCTCCACTTT.

The CDR3 spells CASSVAPLSRNTEAFF. In nucleotides, the CDR3 is TGTGCCAGCAGCGTCGCTCCGCTTTCGAGGAACACTGAAGCTTTCTTT. This chain uses TRBV7-2 with TRBJ1-1, with D uncertain. Germline V gives CDR1 SGHTA, CDR2 FQGNSA. V was pared by 5 bases and J by 1 base, with 17 bases between. CDR3 size: 16 residues.